The next 2 T cell receptor beta chains were all read from a single sample in a study of regulatory T cells in long-lasting Graves disease (TCRdb year 2021). The receptor library was made with multiplex PCR. For sequencing, an Illumina HiSeq 4000 was employed. To build TCR beta libraries, CDR3 regions were amplified by Arm-PCR using iRepertoire HTBI primers. Using fastp at Q25 and MiXCR, TCRdb reprocessed the public reads and kept productive beta chains. Every entry covers one CDR3 protein and lists the most common genes and DNA from its rows. The sample has about 320,000 distinct CDR3 sequences on record, over 15% of them singletons. The ten largest clones take up approximately 35% of the sample. In light of the paper, this sample's time point label describes: newly diagnosed GD, antithyroid drugs for less than 3 months. For both TCR sequencing and RNA sequencing, RNA was extracted from PBMCs using TRIzol.

Sequencing was performed on peripheral blood mononuclear cells (PBMCs), taken at new diagnosis, from a patient treated with antithyroid drugs. These receptors were taken from a female donor with Graves disease.

The genes are TRBV2 and TRBJ2-5, with D tentatively TRBD1 or TRBD2 (6 bases each). V was cut by 1 base and J by 1 base, with 7 bases left in between. Germline V gene data show CDR1 as SNHLY and CDR2 as FYNNEI. This CDR3 spans 14 amino acids. CDR3 protein: CASSEEGGQETQYF. In nucleotides, the CDR3 is TGTGCCAGCAGTGAAGAGGGGGGCCAAGAGACCCAGTACTTC.

Ten or more counts support this clonotype. The rearrangement links TRBV27 to TRBJ1-3; TRBD1 agrees at 7 bases. J was trimmed by 4 bases and V by 4 bases; bases with no gene match: 4. Germline V gives CDR1 MNHEY, CDR2 SMNVEV (reference sequence). This CDR3 has 14 residues. CDR3 nucleotides: TGTGCCAGCAGTTGCGGGACAGAGGGAAACACCATATATTTT. Translation gives CASSCGTEGNTIYF.